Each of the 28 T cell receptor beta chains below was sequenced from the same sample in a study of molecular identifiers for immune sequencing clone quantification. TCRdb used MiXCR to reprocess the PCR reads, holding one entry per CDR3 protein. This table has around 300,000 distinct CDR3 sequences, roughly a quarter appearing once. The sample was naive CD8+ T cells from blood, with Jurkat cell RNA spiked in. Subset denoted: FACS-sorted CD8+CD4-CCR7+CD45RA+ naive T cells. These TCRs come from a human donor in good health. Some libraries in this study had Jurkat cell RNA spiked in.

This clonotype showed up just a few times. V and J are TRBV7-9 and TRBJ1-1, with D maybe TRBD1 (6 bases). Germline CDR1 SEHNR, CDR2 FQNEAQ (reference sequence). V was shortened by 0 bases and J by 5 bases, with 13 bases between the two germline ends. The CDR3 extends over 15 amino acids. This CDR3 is CASSLAGGGLTEAFF. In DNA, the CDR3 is TGTGCCAGCAGCTTAGCAGGGGGTGGATTAACTGAAGCTTTCTTT.

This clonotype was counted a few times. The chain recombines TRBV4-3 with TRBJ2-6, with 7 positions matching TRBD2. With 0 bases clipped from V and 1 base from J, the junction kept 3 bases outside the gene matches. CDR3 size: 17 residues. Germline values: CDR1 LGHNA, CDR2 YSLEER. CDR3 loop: CASSQDRGLSGANVLTF. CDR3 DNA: TGCGCCAGCAGCCAAGATAGGGGACTATCTGGGGCCAACGTCCTGACTTTC.

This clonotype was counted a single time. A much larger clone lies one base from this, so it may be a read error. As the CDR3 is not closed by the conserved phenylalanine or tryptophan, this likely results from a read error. The chain's CDR3 is CSAQAGLNSNQPQHL. In DNA form, the CDR3 reads TGCAGTGCCCAAGCGGGTCTAAATAGCAATCAGCCCCAGCATTTA. This chain uses TRBV20-1 with TRBJ1-5; D not resolved. This CDR3 has 15 amino acids. The germline V gene has CDR1 DFQATT and CDR2 SNEGSKA (reference sequence). V was pared by 6 bases and J by 0 bases, with 15 bases between.

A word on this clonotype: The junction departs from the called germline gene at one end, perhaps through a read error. CDR3 sequence reads: CASSQVDPQNTKAFF. CDR3 sequence (DNA): TGCGCCAGCAGCCAAGTAGACCCCCAGAACACTAAAGCTTTCTTT. The chain combines TRBV4-1 with TRBJ1-1; D unresolved. From germline, CDR1 is MGHRA and CDR2 YSYEKL. The CDR3 sequence is 15 residues long.

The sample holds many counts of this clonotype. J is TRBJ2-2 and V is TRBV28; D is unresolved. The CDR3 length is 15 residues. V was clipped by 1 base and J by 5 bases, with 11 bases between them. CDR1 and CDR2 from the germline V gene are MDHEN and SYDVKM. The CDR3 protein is CASSLSMSQTGELFF. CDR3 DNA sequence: TGTGCCAGCAGTTTATCAATGTCGCAGACCGGGGAGCTGTTTTTT.

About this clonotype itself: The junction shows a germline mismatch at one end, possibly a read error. CDR3 nucleotide sequence: TGCGCCAGCCGCTTGGCCGGGGGGGGCACTGAAGCTTTCTTT. This translates into CASRLAGGGTEAFF. V is TRBV5-1 and J is TRBJ1-1; D is possibly TRBD1 (5 bases). The germline CDR1 and CDR2 sequences are SGHRS and YFSETQ. This CDR3 has 14 amino acids.

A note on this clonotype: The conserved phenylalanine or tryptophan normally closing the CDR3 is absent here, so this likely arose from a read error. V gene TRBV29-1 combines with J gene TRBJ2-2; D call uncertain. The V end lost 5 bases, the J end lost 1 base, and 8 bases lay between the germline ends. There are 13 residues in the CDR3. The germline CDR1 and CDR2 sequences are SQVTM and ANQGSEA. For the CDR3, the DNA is TGCAGCGTTCGGGCCTGGAACACCGGGGAGCTGTTTCTT. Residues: CSVRAWNTGELFL.

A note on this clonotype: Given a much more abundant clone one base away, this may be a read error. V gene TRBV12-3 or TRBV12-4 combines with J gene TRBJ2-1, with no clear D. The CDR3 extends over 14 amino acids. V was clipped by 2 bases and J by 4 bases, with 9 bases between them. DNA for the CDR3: TGTGCCAGCAGTTTACCAGGAGAATACAATGAGCAGTTCTTC. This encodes CASSLPGEYNEQFF.

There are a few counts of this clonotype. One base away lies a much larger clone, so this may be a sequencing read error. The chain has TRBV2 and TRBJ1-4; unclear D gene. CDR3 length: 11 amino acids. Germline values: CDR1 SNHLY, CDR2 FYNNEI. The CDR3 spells CVSLFGEKLFF. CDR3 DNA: TGTGTCAGCCTCTTTGGAGAAAAACTGTTTTTT. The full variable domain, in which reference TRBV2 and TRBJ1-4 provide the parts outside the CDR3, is EPEVTQTPSHQVTQMGQEVILRCVPISNHLYFYWYRQILGQKVEFLVSFYNNEISEKSEIFDDQFSVERPDGSNFTLKIRSTKLEDSAMYFCVSLFGEKLFFGSGTQLSVL.

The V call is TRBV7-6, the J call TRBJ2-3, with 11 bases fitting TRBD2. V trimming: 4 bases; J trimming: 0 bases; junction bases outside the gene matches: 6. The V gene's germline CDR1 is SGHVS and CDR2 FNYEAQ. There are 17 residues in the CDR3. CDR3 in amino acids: CASSSPTSGDSTDTQYF. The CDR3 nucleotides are TGTGCCAGCAGCTCCCCGACTAGCGGGGACAGCACAGATACGCAGTATTTT.

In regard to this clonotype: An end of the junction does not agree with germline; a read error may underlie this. CDR3 loop: CASGFLGGGGANTGELFF. The CDR3 nucleotides read TGTGCCAGCGGCTTCCTAGGGGGGGGAGGCGCGAACACCGGGGAGCTGTTTTTT. V is TRBV7-8 and J is TRBJ2-2; weak D call: TRBD2 (7 bases). The germline V gene has CDR1 SGHVS and CDR2 FQNEAQ. The CDR3 spans 18 residues.

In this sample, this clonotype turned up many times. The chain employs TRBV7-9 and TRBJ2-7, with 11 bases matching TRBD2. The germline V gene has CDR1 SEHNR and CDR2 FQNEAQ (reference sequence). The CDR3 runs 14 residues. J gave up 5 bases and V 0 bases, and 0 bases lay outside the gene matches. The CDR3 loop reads CASSLASGRDEQYF. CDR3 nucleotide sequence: TGTGCCAGCAGCTTAGCTAGCGGGAGGGACGAGCAGTACTTC.

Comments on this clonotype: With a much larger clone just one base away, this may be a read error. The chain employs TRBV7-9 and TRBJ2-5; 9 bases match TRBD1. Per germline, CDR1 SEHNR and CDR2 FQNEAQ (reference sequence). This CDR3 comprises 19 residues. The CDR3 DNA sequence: TGTGCCAGCAGCCCCCCCCCCGCAAGACAGGGGGTATGGCAAGAGCCCCAGTACTTC. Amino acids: CASSPPPARQGVWQEPQYF.

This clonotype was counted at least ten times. The chain's CDR3 is CSVELGVKAGVRTDTQYF. The CDR3 bases are TGCAGCGTTGAATTGGGGGTCAAGGCGGGGGTCCGCACAGATACGCAGTATTTT. The chain has TRBV29-1 and TRBJ2-3; 7 nucleotides align to TRBD2. V gave up 2 bases and J gave up 1 base; unmatched junction bases: 15. Germline CDR1 and CDR2: SQVTM and ANQGSEA. The CDR3 has 18 amino acids.

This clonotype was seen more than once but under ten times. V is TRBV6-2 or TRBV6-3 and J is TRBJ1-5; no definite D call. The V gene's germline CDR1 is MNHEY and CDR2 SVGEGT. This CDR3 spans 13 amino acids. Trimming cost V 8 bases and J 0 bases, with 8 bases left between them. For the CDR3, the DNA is TGTGCCAGCCAAGTGTTTAGCAATCAGCCCCAGCATTTT. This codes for CASQVFSNQPQHF.

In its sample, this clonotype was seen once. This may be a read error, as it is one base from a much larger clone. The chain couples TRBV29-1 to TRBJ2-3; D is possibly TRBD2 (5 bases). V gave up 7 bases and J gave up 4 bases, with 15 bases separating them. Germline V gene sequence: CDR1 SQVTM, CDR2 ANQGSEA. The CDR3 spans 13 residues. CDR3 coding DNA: TGCAGCGATATAGCGAGAGTTGCAGATACGCAGTATTTT. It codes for CSDIARVADTQYF.

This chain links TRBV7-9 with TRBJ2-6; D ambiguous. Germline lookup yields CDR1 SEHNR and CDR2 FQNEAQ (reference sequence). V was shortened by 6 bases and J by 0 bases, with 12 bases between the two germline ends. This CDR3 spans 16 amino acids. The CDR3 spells CASRPDGPSGANVLTF. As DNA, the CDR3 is TGTGCCAGCAGACCAGACGGGCCCTCTGGGGCCAACGTCCTGACTTTC. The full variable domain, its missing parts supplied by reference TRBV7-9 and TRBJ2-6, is DTGVSQNPRHKITKRGQNVTFRCDPISEHNRLYWYRQTLGQGPEFLTYFQNEAQLEKSRLLSDRFSAERPKGSFSTLEIQRTEQGDSAMYLCASRPDGPSGANVLTFGAGSRLTVL.

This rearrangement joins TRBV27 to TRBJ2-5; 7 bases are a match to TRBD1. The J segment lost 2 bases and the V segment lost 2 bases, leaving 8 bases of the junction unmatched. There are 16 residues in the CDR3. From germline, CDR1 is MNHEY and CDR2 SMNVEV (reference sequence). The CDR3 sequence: CASSLAPTGLQETQYF. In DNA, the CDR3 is TGTGCCAGCAGTTTAGCCCCGACAGGGCTACAAGAGACCCAGTACTTC.

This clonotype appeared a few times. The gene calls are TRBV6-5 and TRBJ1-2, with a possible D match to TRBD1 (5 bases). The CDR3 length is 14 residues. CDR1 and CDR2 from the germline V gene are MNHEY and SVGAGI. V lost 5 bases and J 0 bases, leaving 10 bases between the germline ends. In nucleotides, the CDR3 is TGTGCCAGCAGTGGCCAGGGTGCTAACTATGGCTACACCTTC. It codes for CASSGQGANYGYTF.

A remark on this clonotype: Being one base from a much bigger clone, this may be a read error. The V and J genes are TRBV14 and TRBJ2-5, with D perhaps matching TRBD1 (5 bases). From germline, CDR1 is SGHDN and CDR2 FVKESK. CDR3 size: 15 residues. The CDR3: CASSQGQLYQETQCF. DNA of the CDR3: TGTGCCAGCAGCCAAGGACAGCTATACCAAGAGACCCAGTGCTTC. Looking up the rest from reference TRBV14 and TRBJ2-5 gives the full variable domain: EAGVTQFPSHSVIEKGQTVTLRCDPISGHDNLYWYRRVMGKEIKFLLHFVKESKQDESGMPNNRFLAERTGGTYSTLKVQPAELEDSGVYFCASSQGQLYQETQCFGPGTRLLVL.

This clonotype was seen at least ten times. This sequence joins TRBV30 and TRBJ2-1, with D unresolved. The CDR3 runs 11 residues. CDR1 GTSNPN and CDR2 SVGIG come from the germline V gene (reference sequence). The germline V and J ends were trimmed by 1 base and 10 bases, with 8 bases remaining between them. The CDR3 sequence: CAWSGRVEQFF. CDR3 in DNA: TGTGCCTGGAGTGGTAGAGTAGAGCAGTTCTTC. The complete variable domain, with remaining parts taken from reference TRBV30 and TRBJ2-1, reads SQTIHQWPATLVQPVGSPLSLECTVEGTSNPNLYWYRQAAGRGLQLLFYSVGIGQISSEVPQNLSASRPQDRQFILSSKKLLLSDSGFYLCAWSGRVEQFFGPGTRLTVL.

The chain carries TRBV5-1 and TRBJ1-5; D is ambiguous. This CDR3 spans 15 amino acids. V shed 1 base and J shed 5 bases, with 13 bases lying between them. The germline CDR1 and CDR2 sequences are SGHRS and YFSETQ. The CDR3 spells CASSLIPGEDQPQHF. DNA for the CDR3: TGCGCCAGCAGCTTGATCCCAGGAGAGGATCAGCCCCAGCATTTT.

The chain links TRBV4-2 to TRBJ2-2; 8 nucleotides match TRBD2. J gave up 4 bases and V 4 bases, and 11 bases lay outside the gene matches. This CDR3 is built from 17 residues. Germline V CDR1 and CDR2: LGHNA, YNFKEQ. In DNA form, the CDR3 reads TGTGCCAGCAGCCTAGGGGCCAGACTAGCGAGCACCGGGGAGCTGTTTTTT. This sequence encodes CASSLGARLASTGELFF.

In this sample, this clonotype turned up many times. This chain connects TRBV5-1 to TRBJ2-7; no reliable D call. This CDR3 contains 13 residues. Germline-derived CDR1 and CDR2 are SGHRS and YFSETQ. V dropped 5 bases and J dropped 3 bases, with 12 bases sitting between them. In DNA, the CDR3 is TGCGCCAGCAGACGTATGGAAGACTACGAGCAGTACTTC. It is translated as CASRRMEDYEQYF.

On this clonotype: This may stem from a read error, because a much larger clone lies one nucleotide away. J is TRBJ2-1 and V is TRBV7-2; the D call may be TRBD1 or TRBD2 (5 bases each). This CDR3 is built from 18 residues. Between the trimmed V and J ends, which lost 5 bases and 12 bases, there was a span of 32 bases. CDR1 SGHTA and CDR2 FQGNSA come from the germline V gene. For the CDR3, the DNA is TGTGCCAGCAGCCAAGAAGGAAGAAGTCAGATGGGGGTCCATGTGCAGTTCTTC. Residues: CASSQEGRSQMGVHVQFF.

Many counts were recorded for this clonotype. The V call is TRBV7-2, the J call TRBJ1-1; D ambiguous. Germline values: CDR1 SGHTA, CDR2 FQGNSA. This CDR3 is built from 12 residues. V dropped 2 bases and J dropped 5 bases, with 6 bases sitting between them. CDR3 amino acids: CASSLWRTEAFF. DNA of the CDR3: TGTGCCAGCAGCTTATGGAGGACTGAAGCTTTCTTT.

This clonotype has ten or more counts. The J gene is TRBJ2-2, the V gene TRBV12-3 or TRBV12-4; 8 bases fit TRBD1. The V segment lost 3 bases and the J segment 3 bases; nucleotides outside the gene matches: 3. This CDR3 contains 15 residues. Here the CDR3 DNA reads TGTGCCAGCAGTTTCGACAGGGGTGACACCGGGGAGCTGTTTTTT. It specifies CASSFDRGDTGELFF.

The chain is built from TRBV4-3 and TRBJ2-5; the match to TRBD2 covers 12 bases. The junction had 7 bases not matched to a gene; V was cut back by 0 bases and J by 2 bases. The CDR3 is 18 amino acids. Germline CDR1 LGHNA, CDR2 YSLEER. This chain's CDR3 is CASSQETSGSGDQETQYF. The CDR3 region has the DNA TGCGCCAGCAGCCAAGAGACTAGCGGGAGCGGGGATCAAGAGACCCAGTACTTC.